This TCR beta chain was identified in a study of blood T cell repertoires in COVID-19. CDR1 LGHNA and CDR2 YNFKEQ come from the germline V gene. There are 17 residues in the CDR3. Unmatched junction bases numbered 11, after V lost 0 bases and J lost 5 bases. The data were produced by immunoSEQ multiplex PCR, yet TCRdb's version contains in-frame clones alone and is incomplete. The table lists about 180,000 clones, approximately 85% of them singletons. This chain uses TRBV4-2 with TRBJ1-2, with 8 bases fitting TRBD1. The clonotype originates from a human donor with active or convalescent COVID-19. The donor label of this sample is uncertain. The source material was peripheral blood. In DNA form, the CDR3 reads TGTGCCAGCAGCCAAGATGGGACAGGTAAAGTAGCTTATGGCTACACCTTC. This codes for CASSQDGTGKVAYGYTF.